This T cell receptor beta chain was found in a study of hypomethylating agent response in myelodysplastic syndrome (dated by TCRdb to the early 2020s). Study-level background: The hypomethylating agent given was azacitidine in 8 of 11 patients and decitabine in 3 of 11 patients. The cohort included several male and a couple of female myelodysplastic syndrome patients. Patients had a mean age of roughly 72 +/- 6.3 years, and a diploid cytogenetic profile was the most common. The most frequent mutation was TET2, found in about 45% of the 11 patients. About six patients had a response of complete response or hematologic improvement, and roughly 5 patients did not respond. Response was defined as complete response or hematologic improvement, and patients meeting neither criterion were classed as non-responders.

Bulk bone marrow was analyzed without sorting T-cell subsets. TCR beta CDR3 regions were immunosequenced from bone marrow of 11 myelodysplastic syndrome patients before and after hypomethylating agent therapy. For longitudinal repertoire tracking, every patient provided one baseline bone marrow and two to three bone marrows collected at different post-treatment timepoints. Genomic DNA was extracted from whole bone marrow, and quality was checked by TapeStation, NanoDrop OneC and PicoGreen assays. Reading the germline V gene gives CDR1 LGHNA and CDR2 YSLEER. The CDR3 measures 15 amino acids from cysteine to phenylalanine. Only CDR3 DNA is held: 45 bases, read in frame from base 1. Deletion took 1 base off V and 2 bases off J, with a span of 12 bases between the germline ends. Beyond this particular receptor, the publication reports: After treatment with a hypomethylating agent, no significant changes in richness, rarefaction diversity or clonality were seen, whether all patients were considered together or each response group separately. A possible recognition of novel MDS antigens by the shared GLIPH2 clusters was not confirmed and needs experimental validation. The cohort was small, with only around eleven patients analyzed. Novel clonotypes appeared more often in responders, whereas non-responders had more contracted clonotypes after treatment. Age matching of healthy control donors to MDS patients was not performed, and the MDS versus healthy comparison could have been impacted by this lack of age matching.

The library was produced with the immunoSEQ multiplex PCR assay. Each sample was run at survey resolution as two replicates of roughly 200 ng apiece, for a total of approximately 400 ng of DNA. Rearranged TCRB sequences in genomic DNA were detected with the hsTCRB kit, which uses multiplex PCR primers directed at V and J genes. The CDR3 region was amplified in a first PCR of 25 to 35 cycles using the QIAGEN Multiplex PCR Kit. An approximately 8-cycle second PCR added sample barcodes and Illumina adapters to each replicate. A QuantStudio 6 together with the KAPA library quantification kit was used to quantify the pooled libraries. Roughly 15 pM of pooled libraries went onto an Illumina MiSeq for sequencing, using single-end reads of 156 cycles plus an index read of 15 cycles. On the authors' methods: Of 168,753 unique clonotypes, roughly 1.8% were flagged by VDJdb annotation as previously reported viral-epitope-specific. The immunoSEQ Data Assistant and immunoSEQ Analyzer turned the raw reads into TCRB repertoires that were normalized and annotated. Clonotypes were analyzed with BioAnalyzer and version 0.6.5 of the immunarch R package. Before richness was estimated, every repertoire was downsampled to the clone count of the smallest repertoire. Clonotypes were classified as expanded, contracted or novel by Fisher's exact tests, with novel defined as zero frequency before treatment. GLIPH2 clustered significantly changed CDR3 beta sequences using simulation_depth=1000 and kmer_min_depth=3, excluding CDR3s shorter than five residues. Held by TCRdb, this immuneACCESS table contains in-frame sequences only and omits some clones. Under half of the omission traces to an unresolved V gene where checked; the cause of the rest is unknown. For V, J and clone size, that table is used; D and trimming come from the DNA. This sample is represented by about 3,000 clones; roughly 82% of them were singletons. Approximately 27% of the sample is in the top ten clones.

On this clone: Its antigen has not been determined. Base qualities are missing; no much larger clone stands one base away.

The receptor comes from a human donor with myelodysplastic syndrome. The starting material was bone marrow, obtained before or after starting hypomethylating agent treatment for myelodysplastic syndrome (not recorded which). Recombination linked TRBV4-3 to TRBJ2-7, and TRBD2 may be the D gene, going by 6 matching bases. The CDR3 region has the sequence CASSQGRGSAYEQYF. The DNA sequence is TGCGCCAGCAGCCAAGGGAGGGGATCAGCCTACGAGCAGTACTTC.